Each of the 4 T cell receptor beta chains below was sequenced from the same sample in a study of human thymus T cells. Assay: immunoSEQ multiplex PCR; the TCRdb copy retains only in-frame clones and omits some. There are 40,000 to 45,000 clones in the sample; 94% occur only once, and roughly 0.13% lies in the top ten. Sample: blood. Every receptor here comes from a boy younger than two with a congenital heart defect but otherwise immunologically healthy.

The rearrangement links TRBV5-1 to TRBJ1-4; a possible D gene is TRBD1 (6 bases). The CDR3 length is 14 residues. Germline assignment: CDR1 SGHRS and CDR2 YFSETQ. Trimming took off 3 bases at V and 7 bases at J, with 13 bases between the two ends. The CDR3 sequence: CASSSTGYSEKLFF. The DNA of the CDR3 is TGCGCCAGCAGCTCTACAGGGTATTCTGAAAAACTGTTTTTT.

V and J are TRBV6-5 and TRBJ2-7; D tentatively fits TRBD1 or TRBD2 (6 bases each). CDR1 and CDR2 (germline): MNHEY, SVGAGI. Trimming pared 6 bases from V and 3 bases from J, leaving 15 bases between. This CDR3 region has 14 residues. The DNA of the CDR3 is TGTGCCAGCAGCCGACTACAGGGAGGCTACGAGCAGTACTTC. The encoded protein is CASSRLQGGYEQYF.

V usage is TRBV2 and J usage is TRBJ2-3; D remains ambiguous. This CDR3 is 12 amino acids long. CDR1 and CDR2 from the germline V gene are SNHLY and FYNNEI. Trimming left V 8 bases short and J 3 bases short, with 9 bases between. The CDR3 loop reads CASDSETDTQYF. As DNA, the CDR3 is TGTGCCAGCGATTCAGAAACAGATACGCAGTATTTT.

The rearrangement links TRBV30 to TRBJ2-5, with 7 bases fitting TRBD1. Trimming removed 0 bases from V and 7 bases from J; junction bases left unmatched: 5. This CDR3 contains 13 residues. Looked up from germline, CDR1 is GTSNPN and CDR2 is SVGIG (reference sequence). The CDR3 DNA is TGTGCCTGGAGTGTAGAGGGGGCACGGACCCAGTACTTC. The encoded protein is CAWSVEGARTQYF.